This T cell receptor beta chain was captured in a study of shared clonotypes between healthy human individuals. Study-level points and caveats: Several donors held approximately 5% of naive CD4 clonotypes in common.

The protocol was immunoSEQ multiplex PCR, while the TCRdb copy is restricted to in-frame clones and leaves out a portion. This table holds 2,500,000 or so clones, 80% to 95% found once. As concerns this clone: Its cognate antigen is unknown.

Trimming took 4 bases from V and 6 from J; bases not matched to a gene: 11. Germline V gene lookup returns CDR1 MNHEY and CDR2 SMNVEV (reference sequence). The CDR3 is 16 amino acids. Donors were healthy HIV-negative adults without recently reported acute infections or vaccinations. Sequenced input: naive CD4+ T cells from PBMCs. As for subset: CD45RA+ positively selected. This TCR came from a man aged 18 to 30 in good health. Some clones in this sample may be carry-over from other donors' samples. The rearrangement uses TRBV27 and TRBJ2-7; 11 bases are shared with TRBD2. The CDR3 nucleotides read TGTGCCAGCAGTTCGCCGAAACTAGCGGGAGTGCGCGAGCAGTACTTC. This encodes CASSSPKLAGVREQYF.